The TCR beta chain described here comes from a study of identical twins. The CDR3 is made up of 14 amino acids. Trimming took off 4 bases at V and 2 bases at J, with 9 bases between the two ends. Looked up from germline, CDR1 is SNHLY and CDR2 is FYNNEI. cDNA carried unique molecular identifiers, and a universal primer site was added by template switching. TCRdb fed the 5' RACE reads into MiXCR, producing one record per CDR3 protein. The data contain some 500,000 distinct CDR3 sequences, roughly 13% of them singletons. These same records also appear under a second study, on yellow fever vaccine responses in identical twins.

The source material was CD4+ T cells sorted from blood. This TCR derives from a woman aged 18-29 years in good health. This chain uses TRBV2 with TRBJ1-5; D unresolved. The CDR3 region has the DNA TGTGCCAGCAGTGTGGGGTCAGGCAATCAGCCCCAGCATTTT. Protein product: CASSVGSGNQPQHF.